The rows below give T cell receptor beta chains drawn from one sample of a study of blood T cell repertoires in COVID-19. Clones were sequenced by immunoSEQ multiplex PCR, and TCRdb holds only the in-frame ones, with some missing. The sample has fewer than 55,000 clones, roughly 82% seen once; the top ten hold less than 3%. Sequencing was performed on peripheral blood. These receptors were taken from a woman in her fifties or sixties with acute or convalescent COVID-19. CDR3s include the opening cysteine and the closing phenylalanine or tryptophan. The D gene is left open where the match is weak. Where a row states a size, it is once, few, many or the class of an expanded clone; other rows omit it.

j_call: TRBJ1-5
clone_size: NA
v_call: TRBV28
d_call: TRBD1
cdr3_nt: TGTGCCAGCAGTTTATCGGGGACAGGGTTCGATCAGCCCCAGCATTTT
cdr3_aa: CASSLSGTGFDQPQHF

j_call: TRBJ1-6
clone_size: NA
v_call: TRBV9
d_call: NA
cdr3_nt: TGTGCCAGCAGCGAACAACCCCGGGATTCACCCCTCCACTTT
cdr3_aa: CASSEQPRDSPLHF

j_call: TRBJ1-1
clone_size: few
v_call: TRBV6-5
d_call: TRBD1
cdr3_nt: TGTGCCACCGAAAAAACCGGGACAGGACACACTGAAGCTTTCTTT
cdr3_aa: CATEKTGTGHTEAFF

j_call: TRBJ1-5
clone_size: NA
v_call: TRBV7-2
d_call: NA
cdr3_nt: TGTGCCAGCAGCTTAGCTACAAGGGGTCAGCCCCAGCATTTT
cdr3_aa: CASSLATRGQPQHF

j_call: TRBJ1-4
clone_size: once
v_call: TRBV6-1
d_call: NA
cdr3_nt: TGTGCCAGCAGTGACAGGGTCTTCTTAATAGCTAATGAAAAACTGTTTTTT
cdr3_aa: CASSDRVFLIANEKLFF

j_call: TRBJ1-6
clone_size: NA
v_call: TRBV19
d_call: NA
cdr3_nt: TGTGCCAGTAGTATGGGCCGGTATAATTCACCCCTCCACTTT
cdr3_aa: CASSMGRYNSPLHF

j_call: TRBJ2-7
clone_size: NA
v_call: TRBV12-3/TRBV12-4
d_call: TRBD1
cdr3_nt: TGTGCCAGCAGTTTTGGACAGGGCTACGAGCAGTACTTC
cdr3_aa: CASSFGQGYEQYF

j_call: TRBJ2-3
clone_size: once
v_call: TRBV27
d_call: TRBD2
cdr3_nt: TGTGCCATCCCCCGGACAGCGGGAGGCCTCCGGACGACAGATACGCAGTATTTT
cdr3_aa: CAIPRTAGGLRTTDTQYF

j_call: TRBJ2-5
clone_size: NA
v_call: TRBV7-9
d_call: TRBD2
cdr3_nt: TGTGCCAGCAGCTTTTCTAGCGGGGGGGCGTGGGAGACCCAGTACTTC
cdr3_aa: CASSFSSGGAWETQYF

j_call: TRBJ2-1
clone_size: NA
v_call: TRBV7-8
d_call: NA
cdr3_nt: TGTGCCAGCAGCTTGTCAGGCTCCTACAATGAGCAGTTCTTC
cdr3_aa: CASSLSGSYNEQFF

j_call: TRBJ2-1
clone_size: NA
v_call: TRBV30
d_call: TRBD2
cdr3_nt: TGTGCCTGGAGTTTTGGGACTAGCGTTAATGAGCAGTTCTTC
cdr3_aa: CAWSFGTSVNEQFF

j_call: TRBJ1-2
clone_size: NA
v_call: TRBV19
d_call: TRBD1
cdr3_nt: TGTGCCAGTAGTCCTCGGACAGGCATCTATGGCTACACCTTC
cdr3_aa: CASSPRTGIYGYTF

j_call: TRBJ2-3
clone_size: NA
v_call: TRBV5-1
d_call: TRBD2
cdr3_nt: TGCGCCAGCAGCTTGGCGGGACTAGCGGGAATGGCAGATACGCAGTATTTT
cdr3_aa: CASSLAGLAGMADTQYF

j_call: TRBJ1-4
clone_size: NA
v_call: TRBV15
d_call: NA
cdr3_nt: TGTGCCACCAGCAGAGATCGGCCAGGGAATGAAAAACTGTTTTTT
cdr3_aa: CATSRDRPGNEKLFF

j_call: TRBJ2-2
clone_size: NA
v_call: TRBV15
d_call: NA
cdr3_nt: TGTGCCACCAGCAGAGATTCCCTACCGAACACCGGGGAGCTGTTTTTT
cdr3_aa: CATSRDSLPNTGELFF

j_call: TRBJ2-1
clone_size: NA
v_call: TRBV3-1/TRBV3-2
d_call: TRBD2
cdr3_nt: TGTGCCAGCAGCCAAGATAGGCAGCGGGGAACCAATGAGCAGTTCTTC
cdr3_aa: CASSQDRQRGTNEQFF

j_call: TRBJ1-5
clone_size: NA
v_call: TRBV7-9
d_call: NA
cdr3_nt: TGTGCCAGCAGCCTAACGCAGGGTCCCCAGCATTTT
cdr3_aa: CASSLTQGPQHF

j_call: TRBJ2-3
clone_size: few
v_call: TRBV20-1
d_call: TRBD1
cdr3_nt: TGCAGTGCTAAATCGCCAGGGGGGCAGTATTTT
cdr3_aa: CSAKSPGGQYF

j_call: TRBJ2-3
clone_size: NA
v_call: TRBV21-1
d_call: NA
cdr3_nt: TGTGCCAGCAGCACGGGACAGCACACAGATACGCAGTATTTT
cdr3_aa: CASSTGQHTDTQYF

j_call: TRBJ1-4
clone_size: few
v_call: TRBV7-6
d_call: TRBD1
cdr3_nt: TGTGCCAGCAGCTGGAACAGGGGGGCTAATGAAAAACTGTTTTTT
cdr3_aa: CASSWNRGANEKLFF

j_call: TRBJ1-2
clone_size: once
v_call: TRBV7-9
d_call: TRBD1
cdr3_nt: TGTGCCAGCAGCCTCGGGACAGGGGAAGGCTATGGCTACACCTTC
cdr3_aa: CASSLGTGEGYGYTF

j_call: TRBJ1-5
clone_size: NA
v_call: TRBV7-6
d_call: NA
cdr3_nt: TGTGCCAGCAGCTACCGGGTGGGTCAGCCCCAGCATTTT
cdr3_aa: CASSYRVGQPQHF

j_call: TRBJ2-1
clone_size: NA
v_call: TRBV11-2
d_call: TRBD1
cdr3_nt: TGTGCCAGCAGCCGAACAGGACAGGGGCTAAGGGAGCAGTTCTTC
cdr3_aa: CASSRTGQGLREQFF

j_call: TRBJ2-7
clone_size: NA
v_call: TRBV4-1
d_call: TRBD1
cdr3_nt: TGCGCCAGCAGCCGAGACGGGACAGAGCCCTACGAGCAGTACTTC
cdr3_aa: CASSRDGTEPYEQYF

j_call: TRBJ2-7
clone_size: NA
v_call: TRBV5-1
d_call: TRBD2
cdr3_nt: TGCGCCAGCAGTGTGCGGGAGAGTTTCTACGAGCAGTACTTC
cdr3_aa: CASSVRESFYEQYF

j_call: TRBJ1-1
clone_size: NA
v_call: TRBV12-3/TRBV12-4
d_call: NA
cdr3_nt: TGTGCCAGCAGTTTAGCGGGAGGGTCGGTGGCTTTCTTT
cdr3_aa: CASSLAGGSVAFF

j_call: TRBJ1-6
clone_size: NA
v_call: TRBV30
d_call: NA
cdr3_nt: TGTGCCTGGAGTGTAGAGGGTCCTTATAATTCACCCCTCCACTTT
cdr3_aa: CAWSVEGPYNSPLHF

j_call: TRBJ2-7
clone_size: NA
v_call: TRBV5-1
d_call: NA
cdr3_nt: TGCGCCAGCAGCTTAGCCGGGGTACGCGAGCAGTACTTC
cdr3_aa: CASSLAGVREQYF

j_call: TRBJ1-2
clone_size: NA
v_call: TRBV3-1/TRBV3-2
d_call: NA
cdr3_nt: TGTGCCAGCAGCCAAGCCCTAAGGGGAGGCTACACCTTC
cdr3_aa: CASSQALRGGYTF

j_call: TRBJ1-1
clone_size: NA
v_call: TRBV7-9
d_call: NA
cdr3_nt: TGTGCCAGCAGCTTACCGGGGACATCTGAAGCTTTCTTT
cdr3_aa: CASSLPGTSEAFF

j_call: TRBJ2-7
clone_size: NA
v_call: TRBV28
d_call: NA
cdr3_nt: TGTGCCAGCATGAACGGGGGACCGGACTACGAGCAGTACTTC
cdr3_aa: CASMNGGPDYEQYF

j_call: TRBJ2-5
clone_size: once
v_call: TRBV3-1/TRBV3-2
d_call: TRBD2
cdr3_nt: TGTGCCAGCAGCCGCAGACTAGCGGGGCAACAAGAGACCCAGTACTTC
cdr3_aa: CASSRRLAGQQETQYF

j_call: TRBJ1-1
clone_size: NA
v_call: TRBV18
d_call: NA
cdr3_nt: TGTGCCAGCTCACCACCGGAGGTTTTGAACACTGAAGCTTTCTTT
cdr3_aa: CASSPPEVLNTEAFF

j_call: TRBJ1-2
clone_size: NA
v_call: TRBV5-1
d_call: TRBD1
cdr3_nt: TGCGCCAGCAGGTATGACCTCACGAGGGGACAGGGAGACTATGGCTACACCTTC
cdr3_aa: CASRYDLTRGQGDYGYTF

j_call: TRBJ2-4
clone_size: NA
v_call: TRBV5-6
d_call: NA
cdr3_nt: TGTGCCAGCAGCTTCCGGGAGAGGAGGGCCAAAAACATTCAGTACTTC
cdr3_aa: CASSFRERRAKNIQYF

j_call: TRBJ2-1
clone_size: NA
v_call: TRBV10-3
d_call: TRBD2
cdr3_nt: TGTGCCATCAGTGAGTATGGTAGCGGGAGAAGAGGCTCCTACAATGAGCAGTTCTTC
cdr3_aa: CAISEYGSGRRGSYNEQFF

j_call: TRBJ2-2
clone_size: few
v_call: TRBV19
d_call: TRBD1
cdr3_nt: TGTGCCAGTAGTGTCCCTCGCGGACAGGGGGCGCAATTGGCCGGGGAGCTGTTTTTT
cdr3_aa: CASSVPRGQGAQLAGELFF

j_call: TRBJ2-3
clone_size: NA
v_call: TRBV7-2
d_call: NA
cdr3_nt: TGTGCCAGCAGCTTAGGACTCGCATCAGCCACAGATACGCAGTATTTT
cdr3_aa: CASSLGLASATDTQYF

j_call: TRBJ1-1
clone_size: NA
v_call: TRBV28
d_call: NA
cdr3_nt: TGTGCCAGCAGTTTCCAGCAGGGTCCAGCTTTCTTT
cdr3_aa: CASSFQQGPAFF

j_call: TRBJ2-1
clone_size: once
v_call: TRBV19
d_call: TRBD2
cdr3_nt: TGTGCCAGTAGTGTTGCTAGCGGGAGCAACCAGTTCTTC
cdr3_aa: CASSVASGSNQFF

j_call: TRBJ2-6
clone_size: NA
v_call: TRBV28
d_call: NA
cdr3_nt: TGTGCCAGCAGTTTTGGTAGCTCTGGGGCCAACGTCCTGACTTTC
cdr3_aa: CASSFGSSGANVLTF

j_call: TRBJ1-5
clone_size: NA
v_call: TRBV4-1
d_call: TRBD1
cdr3_nt: TGCGCCAGCAGCTACCGGACAGGGGCTGGTGAGGGCAATCAGCCCCAGCATTTT
cdr3_aa: CASSYRTGAGEGNQPQHF

j_call: TRBJ1-4
clone_size: NA
v_call: TRBV19
d_call: NA
cdr3_nt: TGTGCCAGTAGTATCCTGGCCGATAATGAAAAACTGTTTTTT
cdr3_aa: CASSILADNEKLFF

j_call: TRBJ2-7
clone_size: once
v_call: TRBV9
d_call: TRBD2
cdr3_nt: TGTGCCAGCAGCGCCTATAGCGGGAGCGTTGCATACGAGCAGTACTTC
cdr3_aa: CASSAYSGSVAYEQYF

j_call: TRBJ2-7
clone_size: few
v_call: TRBV28
d_call: TRBD1
cdr3_nt: TGTGCCAGCAGTGGGACAGGGCGTATCTACGAGCAGTACTTC
cdr3_aa: CASSGTGRIYEQYF

j_call: TRBJ1-4
clone_size: medium-sized
v_call: TRBV4-1
d_call: NA
cdr3_nt: TGCGCCAGCAGCCATCTCGGGGGGGTAGGGGAAAAACTGTTTTTT
cdr3_aa: CASSHLGGVGEKLFF

j_call: TRBJ1-4
clone_size: NA
v_call: TRBV9
d_call: TRBD1
cdr3_nt: TGTGCCAGCAGCGTCAGGGGGCGAGCGGGGGAAAAACTGTTTTTT
cdr3_aa: CASSVRGRAGEKLFF

j_call: TRBJ1-3
clone_size: NA
v_call: TRBV7-8
d_call: TRBD1
cdr3_nt: TGTGCCAGCAGCCCGGGACAGGGACCGAGCTCTGGAAACACCATATATTTT
cdr3_aa: CASSPGQGPSSGNTIYF

j_call: TRBJ1-1
clone_size: once
v_call: TRBV4-1
d_call: TRBD1
cdr3_nt: TGCGCCAGCAGCCATTTCGCCCGAGGGGGCAACACTGAAGCTTTCTTT
cdr3_aa: CASSHFARGGNTEAFF

j_call: TRBJ1-1
clone_size: NA
v_call: TRBV2
d_call: TRBD1
cdr3_nt: TGTGCCAGCAGTGAAGACCCGACAGGGGTCGCTTTCTTT
cdr3_aa: CASSEDPTGVAFF

j_call: TRBJ2-7
clone_size: NA
v_call: TRBV6-6
d_call: NA
cdr3_nt: TGTGCCAGTAATCGGGACATTGCCTACGAGCAGTACTTC
cdr3_aa: CASNRDIAYEQYF

j_call: TRBJ2-5
clone_size: NA
v_call: TRBV29-1
d_call: NA
cdr3_nt: TGCAGCGTTGTAAGTCGGTGGGGGGCCCAGTACTTC
cdr3_aa: CSVVSRWGAQYF

j_call: TRBJ2-2
clone_size: NA
v_call: TRBV28
d_call: NA
cdr3_nt: TGTGCCAGCAGTTTACCCTCCAGGAAGGCCGGGGAGCTGTTTTTT
cdr3_aa: CASSLPSRKAGELFF

j_call: TRBJ1-5
clone_size: few
v_call: TRBV30
d_call: NA
cdr3_nt: TGTGCCTGGAGTGGAGGGAGCAATCAGCCCCAGCATTTT
cdr3_aa: CAWSGGSNQPQHF

j_call: TRBJ1-2
clone_size: NA
v_call: TRBV7-3
d_call: TRBD1
cdr3_nt: TGTGCCAGCAGCCCAGGACAGGGGGCTTTTGGCTATGGCTACACCTTC
cdr3_aa: CASSPGQGAFGYGYTF

j_call: TRBJ2-5
clone_size: NA
v_call: TRBV15
d_call: TRBD2
cdr3_nt: TGTGCCACCAGCAGAGGACTAGCGGGAGGGACCCAGTACTTC
cdr3_aa: CATSRGLAGGTQYF

j_call: TRBJ2-2
clone_size: NA
v_call: TRBV18
d_call: NA
cdr3_nt: TGTGCCAGCTCACCCGGGTTTTCGGCTCGGAGCACCGGGGAGCTGTTTTTT
cdr3_aa: CASSPGFSARSTGELFF